Below, 15 T cell receptor beta chains from the same sample are listed, as sequenced in a study of human T cells and chemical hapten exposure. Each CDR3 protein gets one entry after TCRdb re-called the RACE reads with MiXCR. Here the sample spans tens of thousands of distinct CDR3 sequences, over 8.5% being singletons. Stated time point: patch test 3, about 24 weeks after DPC sensitization. Documented treatment: therapeutic diphenylcyclopropenone sensitization with weekly scalp DPC. The sequences come from whole blood, collected in connection with sensitization to the hapten diphenylcyclopropenone (DPC). These TCRs come from a woman aged 45-65 years with alopecia areata. Some clones in this sample may be carry-over from other donors' samples.

V gene TRBV6-5 combines with J gene TRBJ2-1; no reliable D call. Germline V CDR1 and CDR2: MNHEY, SVGAGI. The V end lost 0 bases, the J end lost 5 bases, and 11 bases lay between the germline ends. The CDR3 consists of 15 residues. The CDR3 is CASSYSPTRDNEQFF. CDR3 bases: TGTGCCAGCAGTTACTCCCCAACCCGAGACAATGAGCAGTTCTTC.

This clonotype was detected many times. This chain links TRBV11-2 with TRBJ2-7; D remains ambiguous. Per germline, CDR1 SGHAT and CDR2 FQNNGV. The ends were cut back, 0 bases at V and 9 bases at J, with 18 bases in the middle. The CDR3 extends over 15 amino acids. The CDR3 coding sequence is TGTGCCAGCAGCTTAGATCTCAACCTACCTACGAGGCAGTACTTC. Amino acid sequence: CASSLDLNLPTRQYF.

Regarding this clonotype: One end of the junction fails to match germline, which may point to a read error. V gene TRBV3-1 combines with J gene TRBJ1-1, with 10 bases identical to TRBD1. The CDR3 is 14 residues long. Germline CDR1 is LGHDT and CDR2 is YNNKEL (reference sequence). The CDR3: CASCARQGAPEAFF. The CDR3 DNA sequence: TGTGCCAGCTGCGCGAGACAGGGGGCCCCTGAGGCTTTCTTT. Complete variable domain (other parts from reference TRBV3-1 and TRBJ1-1): DTAVSQTPKYLVTQMGNDKSIKCEQNLGHDTMYWYKQDSKKFLKIMFSYNNKELIINETVPNRFSPKSPDKAHLNLHINSLELGDSAVYFCASCARQGAPEAFFGQGTRLTVV.

The rearrangement joins TRBV21-1 to TRBJ2-5; the table assigns TRBD1, which was not confirmed against the DNA. TRBV21-1 is tagged as a pseudogene. The CDR3 has 14 amino acids. Here the CDR3 reads CASSKATGQETQYF. CDR3 sequence (DNA): TGTGCCAGCAGCAAAGCGACAGGGCAAGAGACCCAGTACTTC.

This chain links TRBV4-1 with TRBJ2-7; D not resolved. Trimming cost V 1 base and J 4 bases, with 8 bases left between them. Germline CDR1 is MGHRA and CDR2 is YSYEKL. This CDR3 has 13 amino acids. The CDR3 coding sequence is TGCGCCAGCAGCCAAGGGGTAGGATACGAGCAGTACTTC. This encodes CASSQGVGYEQYF.

This clonotype was counted ten times or more. J is TRBJ1-2 and V is TRBV12-3 or TRBV12-4; D gene ambiguous. This CDR3 is 13 amino acids long. Deletions cut 3 bases from V and 6 bases from J, with 11 bases between. CDR3 in DNA: TGTGCCAGCAGTTTGGGCAGGTTCGATGGCTACACCTTC. The encoded protein is CASSLGRFDGYTF.

This clonotype was counted many times. Here the CDR3 reads CSVEKTASDTQYF. The CDR3 DNA reads as TGCAGCGTTGAAAAGACAGCCTCAGATACGCAGTATTTT. The V gene is TRBV29-1, the J gene TRBJ2-3; a weak D match, TRBD1 (5 bases). CDR3 length: 13 residues. Trimming pared 2 bases from V and 4 bases from J, leaving 10 bases between. CDR1 is SQVTM, CDR2 ANQGSEA, per germline.

The CDR3 nucleotides read TGTGCCAGCAGCCAAGGTGTCGGCGAGCAGTACTTC. Translation gives CASSQGVGEQYF. The rearrangement links TRBV7-9 to TRBJ2-7; no reliable D call. CDR3 length equals 12 residues. The germline CDR1 and CDR2 sequences are SEHNR and FQNEAQ (reference sequence). V shed 5 bases and J shed 6 bases, with 11 bases lying between them.

This clonotype was detected only a few times. The J gene is TRBJ1-6, the V gene TRBV6-2 or TRBV6-3; the match to TRBD1 covers 7 bases. The ends lost 8 bases at V and 7 bases at J; junction bases unmatched: 11. The CDR3 covers 15 residues. The germline V gene has CDR1 MNHEY and CDR2 SVGEGT. This chain's CDR3 is CASCLNRGWNSPLHF. The CDR3 DNA sequence: TGTGCCAGCTGCCTAAACAGGGGCTGGAATTCACCCCTCCACTTT.

This clonotype was counted at least ten times. The rearrangement links TRBV18 to TRBJ2-5; D possibly corresponds to TRBD2 (5 bases). V dropped 0 bases and J dropped 2 bases, with 10 bases sitting between them. CDR3 length equals 15 residues. CDR1 is KGHSH and CDR2 is LQKENI in the germline V gene. CDR3 sequence reads: CASSPPGGPQETQYF. CDR3 in DNA: TGTGCCAGCTCACCACCTGGAGGACCTCAAGAGACCCAGTACTTC.

Many counts were recorded for this clonotype. The rearrangement links TRBV6-1 to TRBJ1-6; D may be TRBD1 (5 bases). Per the germline V gene, CDR1 is MNHNS and CDR2 is SASEGT. Trimming removed 11 bases at V and 3 bases at J, with 14 bases between. This CDR3 comprises 14 residues. CDR3 sequence (DNA): TGTGCCGGGCGCCAGGGAATCTATAATTCACCCCTCCACTTT. Its protein is CAGRQGIYNSPLHF.

The chain is built from TRBV6-5 and TRBJ1-5; D not certain. Trimming took 7 bases from V and 6 from J, leaving 19 bases between them. Germline V gene data show CDR1 as MNHEY and CDR2 as SVGAGI. This CDR3 is built from 15 residues. The CDR3 is CASNTRALRGQPQHF. In nucleotides, the CDR3 is TGTGCCAGCAACACTAGGGCTCTACGGGGTCAGCCCCAGCATTTT.

This chain joins TRBV27 and TRBJ1-5, with 8 bases that match TRBD1. This CDR3 is built from 17 residues. J was trimmed by 1 base and V by 5 bases; bases with no gene match: 10. Germline V gene sequence: CDR1 MNHEY, CDR2 SMNVEV (reference sequence). The CDR3 here is CASSPTSDRVSNQPQHF. The CDR3 nucleotides read TGTGCCAGCAGTCCCACGTCGGACAGGGTAAGCAATCAGCCCCAGCATTTT.

Many counts were recorded for this clonotype. The chain carries TRBV2 and TRBJ1-2, with a weak D call TRBD1 (6 bases). The CDR3 has 14 residues. Trimming removed 9 bases at V and 4 bases at J, with 18 bases between. Germline-derived CDR1 and CDR2 are SNHLY and FYNNEI. The CDR3 region is CASTGQPSFYGYTF. The CDR3 DNA reads as TGTGCCAGTACTGGACAGCCGTCCTTCTATGGCTACACCTTC.

This clonotype was counted between two and nine times. The chain is built from TRBV28 and TRBJ2-3; D is possibly TRBD1 (6 bases). Germline loops: CDR1 MDHEN, CDR2 SYDVKM. CDR3 size: 16 residues. V lost 2 bases and J lost 0, with 12 bases in between. CDR3 nucleotide sequence: TGTGCCAGCAGTTTAGGGGGCCTCCGTAGCACAGATACGCAGTATTTT. Translating gives CASSLGGLRSTDTQYF. Full variable domain (rest looked up from reference TRBV28 and TRBJ2-3): DVKVTQSSRYLVKRTGEKVFLECVQDMDHENMFWYRQDPGLGLRLIYFSYDVKMKEKGDIPEGYSVSREKKERFSLILESASTNQTSMYLCASSLGGLRSTDTQYFGPGTRLTVL.